A selection of T cell receptor beta chains follows, all from one sample in a study of cytomegalovirus exposure and HLA in healthy donors. The assay was immunoSEQ multiplex PCR, and TCRdb's table has in-frame clones only and misses some. The table includes around 300,000 clones, approximately 86% detected once. The source material was PBMCs. These receptors were taken from a young woman in good health and CMV-seronegative. CDR3s include the opening cysteine and the closing phenylalanine or tryptophan. The D gene is left open where the match is weak. Only part of the rows carry a size: once, few, many, or a class if the clone is expanded.

D gene	V gene	clone size	J gene	CDR3 DNA	CDR3 protein
.	TRBV2	.	TRBJ2-5	TGTGCCAGCAGCCTTACTAGGGAAGAGACCCAGTACTTC	CASSLTREETQYF
.	TRBV30	.	TRBJ1-1	TGTGCCTCGGACGGTCTAGGGGGAGAAACTGAAGCTTTCTTT	CASDGLGGETEAFF
.	TRBV7-2	.	TRBJ1-1	TGTGCCAGCAGCCCCCGACAGACTTTGAACACTGAAGCTTTCTTT	CASSPRQTLNTEAFF
.	TRBV7-7	.	TRBJ1-1	TGTGCTAGCAGCTTGGACAGGAACACTGAAGCTTTCTTT	CASSLDRNTEAFF
TRBD1	TRBV7-2	.	TRBJ2-1	TGTGCCAGCAGCTTAGCGCCATTTGGACAGGGGTACCAGTTCTTC	CASSLAPFGQGYQFF
TRBD1	TRBV11-3	.	TRBJ1-4	TGTGCCAGCAGCTTAGGGAGCTCCGGGACAGGGGACGAAAAACTGTTTTTT	CASSLGSSGTGDEKLFF
.	TRBV7-6	.	TRBJ2-5	TGTGCCAGCAGCTTAGCGGGGGGGCTGCAAGAGACCCAGTACTTC	CASSLAGGLQETQYF
.	TRBV6-1	.	TRBJ1-4	TGTGCCAGCAGTGACCGGGAGGGCGAAAAACTGTTTTTT	CASSDREGEKLFF
TRBD1	TRBV5-1	.	TRBJ1-1	TGCGCCAGCAGCGTGACAGGGGCACAGGCCACTGAAGCTTTCTTT	CASSVTGAQATEAFF
.	TRBV2	few	TRBJ2-7	TGTGCCAGCAGAGACGGGAGAATGTACGAGCAGTACTTC	CASRDGRMYEQYF
.	TRBV13	.	TRBJ2-7	TGTGCCAGCAGCCCCGCCGCCGTAGCGGTTACATTC	CASSPAAVAVTF
.	TRBV4-3	.	TRBJ1-4	TGCGCCAGCAGCCAAGATACGGGGACTAATGAAAAACTGTTTTTT	CASSQDTGTNEKLFF
.	TRBV23-1	.	TRBJ1-2	TGCGCCAGCAGTCAAATCCAGGGCCCTAACTATGGCTACACCTTC	CASSQIQGPNYGYTF
.	TRBV25-1	.	TRBJ2-1	TGTGCCAGCATCGAGGGGGGGAATTACAATGAGCAGTTCTTC	CASIEGGNYNEQFF
TRBD1	TRBV28	.	TRBJ1-6	TGTGCCAGCAGTATGACAGGGCCCACCTATAATTCACCCCTCCACTTT	CASSMTGPTYNSPLHF
TRBD1	TRBV27	.	TRBJ2-5	TGTGCCAGCAGTCCCATATCCAGGGGGCTAGCAGAGACCCAGTACTTC	CASSPISRGLAETQYF
.	TRBV10-1	.	TRBJ2-6	TGCGCCAGCAGTGCAGGCTCTGGGGCCAACGTCCTGACTTTC	CASSAGSGANVLTF
.	TRBV6-5	.	TRBJ1-5	TGTGCCAGCAGTTACGCAGGGTCTCAGCCCCAGCATTTT	CASSYAGSQPQHF
TRBD2	TRBV11-2	once	TRBJ2-3	TGTGCCAGCAGCTTAACTAGCGGGGGTGGCGCAGATACGCAGTATTTT	CASSLTSGGGADTQYF
TRBD1	TRBV19	.	TRBJ1-2	TGTGCCACCCCGTCAGGGGGAGTCGACTATGGCTACACCTTC	CATPSGGVDYGYTF
TRBD1	TRBV7-6	.	TRBJ2-7	TGTGCCAGCAGCCTGGGGGGACAGGTCACCTACGAGCAGTGCTTC	CASSLGGQVTYEQCF
TRBD2	TRBV27	once	TRBJ2-3	TGTGCCAGCAGTTTATCTTGGGGGGGTGGGGATACGCAGTATTTT	CASSLSWGGGDTQYF
.	TRBV7-9	.	TRBJ1-1	TGTGCCAGCACCTCAGAGGCCACTGAAGCTTTCTTT	CASTSEATEAFF
TRBD2	TRBV2	.	TRBJ2-7	TGTGCCAGCAGTGAAGGTGGGACTACCTTTTTTGAGCAGTACTTC	CASSEGGTTFFEQYF
.	TRBV18	.	TRBJ1-4	TGTGCCAGCTCACCACCGGGGACTCCCCAAGGAAAACTGTTTTTT	CASSPPGTPQGKLFF
.	TRBV19	.	TRBJ1-3	TGTGCCAGCAGTCCCACCGGGGACACCATATATTTT	CASSPTGDTIYF
.	TRBV28	.	TRBJ1-2	TGTGCCATGGGACACCTTAACTATGGCTACACCTTC	CAMGHLNYGYTF
TRBD2	TRBV9	.	TRBJ2-1	TGTGCCAGCACCGGGACTAGCGGGGGGGCCTACAATGAGCAGTTCTTC	CASTGTSGGAYNEQFF
TRBD2	TRBV27	.	TRBJ2-1	TGTGCCAGTTCTAAGCCGGGGGGGAATGAGCAGTTCTTC	CASSKPGGNEQFF
TRBD1	TRBV25-1	.	TRBJ2-7	TGTGCCAGCACTACGGGACAGCTAGTTGACGAGCAGTACTTC	CASTTGQLVDEQYF
TRBD1	TRBV19	.	TRBJ2-7	TGTGCCAGTTGTTTGACAGGGGCCTACGAGCAGTACTTC	CASCLTGAYEQYF
TRBD1	TRBV7-2	.	TRBJ1-2	TGTGCCAGCAGCATTACTGGGACAGGGGAAGGCTACACCTTC	CASSITGTGEGYTF
.	TRBV29-1	.	TRBJ1-2	TGCAGCGTGCCACAGGGTTTCTATGGCTACACCTTC	CSVPQGFYGYTF
TRBD1	TRBV4-1	.	TRBJ1-5	TGCGCCAGCAGCTCTCGACAGGGGCTGTATCAGCCCCAGCATTTT	CASSSRQGLYQPQHF
.	TRBV28	.	TRBJ1-4	TGTGCCAGCAGGGGCTATAATGAAAAACTGTTTTTT	CASRGYNEKLFF
.	TRBV12-5	.	TRBJ2-1	TGTGCTAGTGGTTTAACCGCCTTCTTGGTGACGGGGAATGAGCAGTTCTTC	CASGLTAFLVTGNEQFF
.	TRBV29-1	.	TRBJ1-5	TGCAGCGTTGAAGACGGGACTTGGGGTCAGCCCCAGCATTTT	CSVEDGTWGQPQHF
TRBD1	TRBV28	.	TRBJ2-7	TGTGCCAGCAGTTTTAGGACAGGGGGTTACGAGCAGTACTTC	CASSFRTGGYEQYF
TRBD2	TRBV7-6	once	TRBJ2-1	TGTGCCAGCAGCTTAGCGTCGGTGACTAGCGGGAGAGCCAATGAGCAGTTCTTC	CASSLASVTSGRANEQFF
TRBD2	TRBV27	.	TRBJ2-1	TGTGCCAGCAGCACCGGGACTAGCGGTTTCGGTGAGCAGTTCTTC	CASSTGTSGFGEQFF
.	TRBV19	.	TRBJ1-2	TGTGCCAGTACCCCGCGGGGCAGCGACTATGGCTACACCTTC	CASTPRGSDYGYTF
.	TRBV10-3	few	TRBJ1-2	TGTGCCATCAGTGTATCAGGTGGCTACACCTTC	CAISVSGGYTF
.	TRBV19	.	TRBJ2-1	TGTGCCAGTAGTAATGGACTCCCCCCGGGAAATGAGCAGTTCTTC	CASSNGLPPGNEQFF
TRBD2	TRBV27	.	TRBJ2-7	TGTGCCAGCAGTAGGAAGCCTAGCGGGGACTACGAGCAGTACTTC	CASSRKPSGDYEQYF
.	TRBV6-5	few	TRBJ2-2	TGTGCCAGTCGACTGGTTAACACCGGGGAGCTGTTTTTT	CASRLVNTGELFF
.	TRBV7-2	.	TRBJ2-7	TGTGCCAGCAGCTTATACTCCTTGCGGCTAGCGACTTACGAGCAGTACTTC	CASSLYSLRLATYEQYF
.	TRBV2	few	TRBJ2-3	TGTGCCAGCAGTGCCGGAGACGCTAGCACAGATACGCAGTATTTT	CASSAGDASTDTQYF
.	TRBV28	.	TRBJ1-2	TGTGCCAGCAGTTTATCGGGGAACGGCTACACCTTC	CASSLSGNGYTF